This entry describes one T cell receptor (beta chain). Its antigen remains unknown. An end of the junction differs from the germline gene, which may be a read error. Germline CDR1 reads MGHRA; CDR2 reads YSYEKL. This CDR3 region has 16 residues. The data stem from a study of neurological immune-mediated disorders. This sample's time point: longitudinal time-point 2. Unsorted libraries were generated from 2 million PBMCs. These cells had been stored in RNAlater at -80 C. General study points: None of the CDR3 amino acid sequences in expanded clones turned up in more than one subject, which points to private repertoires in all groups. HTLV-1-associated myelopathy showed the most TCR clonal expansion; multiple sclerosis the least, below healthy controls.

Template-switch 5'RACE cDNA synthesis added a 10-nucleotide unique molecular identifier. TCRdb recomputed calls from the 5' RACE reads with MiXCR, one row per CDR3 protein. The data contain approximately 89,000 distinct CDR3 sequences, around 14% of them singletons. The sequenced sample consisted of PBMCs. The clonotype comes from a female donor with HTLV-1-associated myelopathy (HAM/TSP). V usage is TRBV4-1 and J usage is TRBJ2-3; the D gene could be TRBD1 or TRBD2 (6 bases each). Written as DNA, the CDR3 is TGCGCCAGTAGCCAAGACAAGGGGGGTAGCACAGATACGCAGTATTTT. Amino acid sequence: CASSQDKGGSTDTQYF.